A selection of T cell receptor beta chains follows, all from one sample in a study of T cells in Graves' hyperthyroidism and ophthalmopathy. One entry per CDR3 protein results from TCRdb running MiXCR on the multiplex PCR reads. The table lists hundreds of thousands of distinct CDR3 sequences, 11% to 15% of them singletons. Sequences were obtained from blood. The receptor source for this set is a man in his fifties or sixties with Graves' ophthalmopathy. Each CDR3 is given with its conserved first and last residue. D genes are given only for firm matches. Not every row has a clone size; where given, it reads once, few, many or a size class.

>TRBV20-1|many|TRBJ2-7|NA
TGCAGTGCTAGAGATAGCTTCCGGGGGAACTCCTACGAGCAGTACTTC
CSARDSFRGNSYEQYF
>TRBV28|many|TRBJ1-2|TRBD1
TGTGCCAGCGAGAGTGGGGACAGGCTCTATGGCTACACCTTC
CASESGDRLYGYTF
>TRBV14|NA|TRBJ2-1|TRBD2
TGTGCCAGCACCCCGATCACTAGCGGGAGCAATGAGCAGTTCTTC
CASTPITSGSNEQFF
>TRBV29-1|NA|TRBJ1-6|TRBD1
TGCAGCGTCAGGACAGGTTATAATTCACCCCTCCACTTT
CSVRTGYNSPLHF
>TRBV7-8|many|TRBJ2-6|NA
TGTGCCAGCAGCTTGGGGAGATCTGGGGCCAACGTCCTGACTTTC
CASSLGRSGANVLTF
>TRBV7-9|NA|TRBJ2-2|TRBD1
TGTGCCAGCAGCTTAAGGGGGACAGGGGGCCTCACCGGGGAGCTGTTTTTT
CASSLRGTGGLTGELFF
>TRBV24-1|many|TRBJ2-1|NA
TGTGCCACCAGTGATCCGACCAGGGGTGGAAATGAGCAGTTCTTC
CATSDPTRGGNEQFF
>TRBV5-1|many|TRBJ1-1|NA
TGCGCCAGCAGCTCCGGGCTCAGAACTAATTTAGGTGAAGCTTTCTTT
CASSSGLRTNLGEAFF
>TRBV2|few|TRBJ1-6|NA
TGTGCCAGCAGGACTGGCGATGTATCACCCCTCCACTTT
CASRTGDVSPLHF
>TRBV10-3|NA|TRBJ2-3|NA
TGTGCCATCAACGGGCAAGATACGCAGTATTTT
CAINGQDTQYF
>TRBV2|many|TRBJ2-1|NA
TGTGCCAGCAGTCTCCCGGGCTCCTACAATGAGCAGTTCTTC
CASSLPGSYNEQFF
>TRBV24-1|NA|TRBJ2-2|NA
TGTGCCACCAGTGAGCAGGGTTTCGCCGGGGAGCTGTTTTTT
CATSEQGFAGELFF
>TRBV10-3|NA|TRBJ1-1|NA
TGTACCATCAGTGAAAAGGGGTTGAACACTGAAGCTTTCTTT
CTISEKGLNTEAFF
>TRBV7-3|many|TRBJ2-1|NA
TGTGCCAGCAGCTCTCCCCTTACAGGGACTCATAGCTCCTACAATGAGCAGTTCTTC
CASSSPLTGTHSSYNEQFF
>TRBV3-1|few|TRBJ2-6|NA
TGTGCCAGCAGCCAGCAGCACACCGGATTCTCTGGGGCCAACGTCCTGACTTTC
CASSQQHTGFSGANVLTF
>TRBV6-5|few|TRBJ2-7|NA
TGTGCCAGCAGTTACTCCGGGGGCCGCGCCGAGCAGTACTTC
CASSYSGGRAEQYF
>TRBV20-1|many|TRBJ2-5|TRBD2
TGCAGTGCTAGATTTGTGGGGGGGGAGACCCAGTACTTC
CSARFVGGETQYF
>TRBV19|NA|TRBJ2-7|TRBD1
TGTGCCACCGGACAGGGAATCTACGAGCAGTACTTC
CATGQGIYEQYF
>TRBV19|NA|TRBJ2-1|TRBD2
TGTGCCAGTAGTATCAGGCTAGCGGGGAACAATGAGCAGTTCTTC
CASSIRLAGNNEQFF
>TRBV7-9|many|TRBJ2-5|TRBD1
TGTGCCAGCAGCATCAACAGGGGGCAGAGGGAGACCCAGTACTTC
CASSINRGQRETQYF
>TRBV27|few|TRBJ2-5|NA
TGTGCCAGCAGTTTATTTACGGGAGTACGGGAGACCCAGTACTTC
CASSLFTGVRETQYF
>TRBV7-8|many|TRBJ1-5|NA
TGTGCCAGCAGCTCCAAGCGCTTCAATGTCTATGTTCAGCCCCAGCATTTT
CASSSKRFNVYVQPQHF
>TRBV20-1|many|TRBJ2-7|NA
TGCAGTGCTAGAGCTGCCGGGACAACCTACGAGCAGTACTTC
CSARAAGTTYEQYF
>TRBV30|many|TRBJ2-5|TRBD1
TGTGCCTGGAGTGTACTACAGGGGAGAGGAGAGACCCAGTACTTC
CAWSVLQGRGETQYF
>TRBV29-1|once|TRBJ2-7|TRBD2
TGCAGCGTCGGAAGCGGGAGGCCCTCCTACGAGCAGTACTTC
CSVGSGRPSYEQYF
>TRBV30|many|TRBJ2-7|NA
TGTGCCTGGAGTGCCGAACCCTACGAGCAGTACTTC
CAWSAEPYEQYF
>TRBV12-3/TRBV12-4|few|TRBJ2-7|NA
TGTGCCAGAGAAGATTGGCGGACAGCATACTACGAGCAGTACTTC
CAREDWRTAYYEQYF
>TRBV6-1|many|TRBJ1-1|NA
TGTGCCAGCAGTGGAGGGCGTTATGAGGGTCGAGGCACTGAAGCTTTCTTT
CASSGGRYEGRGTEAFF